The 18 T cell receptor beta chains below come from one sample, sequenced in a study of human T cells and chemical hapten exposure. Time point indicated: pre-sensitization, week 0. Treatment reported: therapeutic diphenylcyclopropenone sensitization with weekly scalp DPC. TCRdb redid the calling of the RACE reads with MiXCR, one entry per CDR3 protein. The sample has about 250,000 distinct CDR3 sequences, 7.7% seen once. The input for sequencing was whole blood, taken in connection with sensitization to the hapten diphenylcyclopropenone (DPC). The origin of the receptors is a man between 18 and 29 years old with alopecia areata. Some clones in this sample may be carry-over from other donors' samples.

This clonotype was recorded a few times. V is TRBV11-1 and J is TRBJ1-2, with D uncertain. This CDR3 region has 13 residues. Per the germline V gene, CDR1 is SGHAT and CDR2 is FQDESV (reference sequence). V was cut by 5 bases and J by 0 bases, with 7 bases left in between. The CDR3 sequence: CASSRAANYGYTF. The CDR3 nucleotides are TGTGCCAGCAGCCGCGCAGCTAACTATGGCTACACCTTC.

This clonotype showed up just a few times. The gene calls are TRBV20-1 and TRBJ1-2, with D possibly being TRBD1 (6 bases). Trimming shortened V by 7 bases and J by 5 bases, and 17 bases separated the two germline ends. Germline V gene lookup returns CDR1 DFQATT and CDR2 SNEGSKA (reference sequence). This CDR3 region has 13 residues. CDR3: CSGLRGGYYGYTF. Written as DNA, the CDR3 is TGCAGTGGACTCAGGGGAGGATATTATGGCTACACCTTC.

This sequence joins TRBV5-1 and TRBJ2-5, with 8 positions matching TRBD1. Germline V gives CDR1 SGHRS, CDR2 YFSETQ. V trimming: 6 bases; J trimming: 5 bases; junction bases outside the gene matches: 9. The CDR3 is 14 amino acids. This CDR3 reads CASNDRGLAETQYF. In nucleotides, the CDR3 is TGCGCCAGCAATGACAGGGGCCTCGCGGAGACCCAGTACTTC.

This clonotype was detected a few times. This rearrangement joins TRBV2 to TRBJ2-7, with D tentatively TRBD1 (5 bases). V was cut by 6 bases and J by 5 bases, with 14 bases left in between. Looked up from germline, CDR1 is SNHLY and CDR2 is FYNNEI. The CDR3 length is 13 residues. CDR3 DNA sequence: TGTGCCAGCAGGGTATCACAGGATCACGAGCAGTACGTC. This codes for CASRVSQDHEQYV.

This clonotype was seen repeatedly, ten times or more. The chain employs TRBV29-1 and TRBJ1-2; D might be TRBD1 (6 bases). CDR3 length: 15 residues. The germline V gene encodes CDR1 SQVTM and CDR2 ANQGSEA. The ends were cut back, 3 bases at V and 4 bases at J, with 18 bases in the middle. The CDR3 loop is CSVDSGTQSSYGYTF. DNA of the CDR3: TGCAGCGTTGATTCCGGGACACAGAGTTCCTATGGCTACACCTTC.

This clonotype was seen repeatedly, ten times or more. The rearrangement joins TRBV10-3 to TRBJ2-3; no definite D call. Deletions cut 0 bases from V and 4 bases from J, with 8 bases between. This CDR3 is 14 amino acids long. Germline CDR1 is ENHRY and CDR2 is SYGVKD. The CDR3 coding sequence is TGTGCCATCAGTGAGTCGATTTTATCAGATACGCAGTATTTT. The encoded protein is CAISESILSDTQYF.

This clonotype has ten or more counts. This chain links TRBV7-8 with TRBJ2-7, with D maybe TRBD1 (5 bases). CDR3 length equals 15 residues. Germline loops: CDR1 SGHVS, CDR2 FQNEAQ. Deletions cut 4 bases from V and 2 bases from J, with 15 bases between. The CDR3 here is CASSSREYQPYEQYV. The DNA of the CDR3 is TGTGCCAGCAGCTCCAGGGAATACCAGCCCTACGAGCAGTACGTC.

This clonotype was found many times. The V and J genes are TRBV3-1 and TRBJ1-1, with 7 positions matching TRBD1. The CDR3 totals 13 residues. The V segment lost 8 bases and the J segment 4 bases; nucleotides outside the gene matches: 7. CDR1 and CDR2 from the germline V gene are LGHDT and YNNKEL (reference sequence). CDR3 DNA sequence: TGTGCCAGCGCCCGACAGGGTACCACTGAAGCTTTCTTT. This encodes CASARQGTTEAFF.

The V gene is TRBV6-5, the J gene TRBJ1-1; TRBD1 matches at 7 bases. The CDR3 is 15 amino acids. The trim removed 6 bases at V and 0 bases at J, leaving 7 bases unmatched. Germline V gene lookup returns CDR1 MNHEY and CDR2 SVGAGI. CDR3: CASSPTRGLNTEAFF. CDR3 sequence (DNA): TGTGCCAGCAGCCCCACCAGGGGGTTGAACACTGAAGCTTTCTTT.

This chain uses TRBV6-2 or TRBV6-3 with TRBJ2-1; possibly TRBD2 for D (6 bases). CDR1 and CDR2 (germline): MNHEY, SVGEGT. The CDR3 runs 14 residues. V was pared by 8 bases and J by 3 bases, with 14 bases between. CDR3 sequence reads: CASRGSKVYNEQFF. The CDR3 nucleotides read TGTGCCAGCCGGGGGTCCAAAGTCTACAATGAGCAGTTCTTC.

The chain uses TRBV2 and TRBJ1-5; 7 nucleotides align to TRBD1. Per the germline V gene, CDR1 is SNHLY and CDR2 is FYNNEI. The CDR3 has 14 residues. The J segment lost 5 bases and the V segment lost 6 bases, leaving 7 bases of the junction unmatched. CDR3 amino acids: CASRVTGEYQPQHF. In DNA, the CDR3 is TGTGCCAGCAGGGTTACAGGGGAATATCAGCCCCAGCATTTT.

This clonotype has at least ten counts. The rearrangement uses TRBV9 and TRBJ2-3; 9 nucleotides align to TRBD2. Losses at the gene ends were 5 bases for V and 6 bases for J; bases not matched to a gene: 13. This CDR3 comprises 16 residues. Germline assignment: CDR1 SGDLS and CDR2 YYNGEE. CDR3 residues: CASSMGGGAIYDTQYF. The CDR3 coding sequence is TGTGCCAGCAGTATGGGCGGGGGGGCCATATACGATACGCAGTATTTT. Filled out from reference TRBV9 and TRBJ2-3, the complete variable domain reads DSGVTQTPKHLITATGQRVTLRCSPRSGDLSVYWYQQSLDQGLQFLIQYYNGEERAKGNILERFSAQQFPDLHSELNLSSLELGDSALYFCASSMGGGAIYDTQYFGPGTRLTVL.

Only a few counts were recorded for this clonotype. The chain links TRBV5-1 to TRBJ1-1, with 8 bases aligning to TRBD1. V trimming: 4 bases; J trimming: 4 bases; junction bases outside the gene matches: 18. Germline V gives CDR1 SGHRS, CDR2 YFSETQ. The CDR3 is 18 amino acids. CDR3 bases: TGCGCCAGCAGCCTACCTGGGACAGGACGACCGGGGGGCACTGAAGCTTTCTTT. It encodes CASSLPGTGRPGGTEAFF.

This clonotype was detected a few times. The chain couples TRBV7-8 to TRBJ1-3; D gene uncertain. The CDR3 sequence is 14 residues long. CDR1 is SGHVS and CDR2 is FQNEAQ in the germline V gene. The V end lost 8 bases, the J end lost 0 bases, and 11 bases lay between the germline ends. In DNA, the CDR3 is TGTGCCAGCGGCCCGATGGGCTCTGGAAACACCATATATTTT. This codes for CASGPMGSGNTIYF.

This clonotype turned up a few times. The chain's CDR3 is CATSRPPDLGGSYEKLFF. In nucleotides, the CDR3 is TGTGCCACCAGCAGACCACCCGACCTGGGAGGGTCATATGAAAAACTGTTTTTT. The J gene is TRBJ1-4, the V gene TRBV15, with D uncertain. The CDR3 spans 18 residues. Trimming took 2 bases from V and 6 from J, leaving 22 bases between them. CDR1 and CDR2 (germline): LNHNV, YYDKDF (reference sequence).

This clonotype came up a few times. The rearrangement uses TRBV7-3 and TRBJ2-3; D call uncertain. Germline-derived CDR1 and CDR2 are SGHTA and FQGTGA. The CDR3 runs to 13 residues. The germline V and J ends were trimmed by 3 bases and 6 bases, with 10 bases remaining between them. The CDR3 region has the DNA TGTGCCAGCAGCTTCTCTGGGTTCGATACGCAGTATTTT. Amino acid sequence: CASSFSGFDTQYF. Using reference TRBV7-3 and TRBJ2-3 for the parts outside the CDR3, the full variable domain is GAGVSQTPSNKVTEKGKYVELRCDPISGHTALYWYRQSLGQGPEFLIYFQGTGAADDSGLPNDRFFAVRPEGSVSTLKIQRTERGDSAVYLCASSFSGFDTQYFGPGTRLTVL.

This clonotype was detected many times. The rearrangement links TRBV29-1 to TRBJ2-7; the D gene could be TRBD1 or TRBD2 (6 bases each). Trimming took 4 bases from V and 7 from J, leaving 11 bases between them. The germline gives CDR1 SQVTM, CDR2 ANQGSEA. The CDR3 loop spans 11 amino acids. CDR3 nucleotide sequence: TGCAGCGTTGGAGGGGGGATTGAGCAGTACTTC. Amino acids: CSVGGGIEQYF.

This clonotype was counted between two and nine times. In DNA, the CDR3 is TGTGCCAGCAGCTTAGAGCGGAATGAAAAACTGTTTTTT. The encoded protein is CASSLERNEKLFF. V usage is TRBV11-2 and J usage is TRBJ1-4; D is unclear. V was shortened by 0 bases and J by 5 bases, with 4 bases between the two germline ends. The CDR3 totals 13 residues. CDR1 SGHAT and CDR2 FQNNGV come from the germline V gene.